The source of this TCR beta chain is a study of blood T cell repertoires in COVID-19. On the study more broadly: The United States, Italy and Spain provided the acute and convalescent COVID-19 samples.

The germline V gene encodes CDR1 SQVTM and CDR2 ANQGSEA. This CDR3 comprises 14 residues. V shed 6 bases, J shed 10 bases, and the junction held 10 bases outside the gene matches. In the original workflow: Researchers report that nucleated cell counts were estimated from reference gene primer amplification. Sequenced by immunoSEQ multiplex PCR; TCRdb stores in-frame clones only, minus some. V, J and clone size are those of that table, while D and trimming were read from the DNA. Of fewer than 300,000 clones in the sample, around four fifths were seen once. The specimen was peripheral blood. The TCR comes from a man aged 80 or over with acute or convalescent COVID-19. V is TRBV29-1 and J is TRBJ1-4; the match to TRBD1 covers 11 bases. The CDR3 region has the DNA TGCAGCGTCCTGACCGGGACAGGGGGAGGAAAACTGTTTTTT. Protein: CSVLTGTGGGKLFF.